Reported below is one T cell receptor beta chain. A read error is possible here, since a much larger clone lies one base away. TCR beta CDR3 regions were amplified from RNA. The study used the HTBI primer set for a first-round RT-PCR of the TCR CDR3. TCRdb passed the multiplex PCR reads through MiXCR, listing each CDR3 protein once. This repertoire shows 400,000 to 600,000 distinct CDR3 sequences, less than 25% found once; its top ten account for about 25%. This specimen comes from a study of T cells in Graves' hyperthyroidism and ophthalmopathy. Per the germline V gene, CDR1 is SEHNR and CDR2 is FQNEAQ (reference sequence). Trimming stripped 5 bases from V and 2 bases from J, with 13 bases between. This CDR3 is 14 amino acids long.

This sequence originates from a man between 18 and 35 years old with Graves' hyperthyroidism. Sequenced: blood. V and J are TRBV7-9 and TRBJ2-7, with no clear D. The CDR3, as DNA: TGTGCCAGCAGCCTAGTAGAGTATACCTACGAGCAGTACTTC. Translating it yields CASSLVEYTYEQYF.